Shown below are 20 T cell receptor beta chains from a single sample sequenced in a study of cytomegalovirus exposure and HLA in healthy donors. It was with 60 Vbeta and 13 Jbeta primers that the PCR ran. Assay used: immunoSEQ multiplex PCR; TCRdb lists only in-frame clones, some missing. This sample has approximately 150,000 clones, with over 75% found just once. Sequenced input: PBMCs. Every receptor here comes from a man aged 30 to 45 in good health and CMV-seropositive.

V is TRBV7-9 and J is TRBJ2-1; 10 bases are shared with TRBD2. V was pared by 4 bases and J by 5 bases, with 5 bases of the junction left unmatched. The CDR3 spans 15 residues. Germline assignment: CDR1 SEHNR and CDR2 FQNEAQ (reference sequence). CDR3 amino acids: CASSSLAGVNNEQFF. CDR3 nucleotide sequence: TGTGCCAGCAGCTCCCTAGCGGGAGTCAACAATGAGCAGTTCTTC.

The J gene is TRBJ2-5, the V gene TRBV11-2; 7 bases are a match to TRBD1. This CDR3 spans 15 amino acids. CDR1 and CDR2 (germline): SGHAT, FQNNGV. V lost 5 bases, J lost 2 bases, and 8 bases stayed unmatched. The CDR3 reads CASSNHRGLQETQYF. The DNA of the CDR3 is TGTGCCAGCAGCAACCACAGGGGCCTACAAGAGACCCAGTACTTC.

The rearrangement joins TRBV7-2 to TRBJ2-3, with a weak D call TRBD2 (6 bases). V was trimmed by 2 bases and J by 0 bases, leaving 15 bases between them. The germline CDR1 and CDR2 sequences are SGHTA and FQGNSA. This CDR3 comprises 17 residues. This chain's CDR3 is CASSLRASVPSTDTQYF. CDR3 nucleotides: TGTGCCAGCAGCTTAAGGGCTAGCGTTCCTAGCACAGATACGCAGTATTTT.

This clone was seen only a few times. The chain has TRBV30 and TRBJ2-7; possible D gene TRBD2, 5 bases. In germline, CDR1 is GTSNPN, CDR2 SVGIG (reference sequence). The CDR3 consists of 11 residues. Trimming removed 1 base from V and 4 bases from J, with 5 bases in between. In nucleotides, the CDR3 is TGTGCCTGGAGTGCGGGATACGAGCAGTACTTC. It is translated as CAWSAGYEQYF.

This clone was recorded once. The chain couples TRBV5-1 to TRBJ1-1; D is uncertain. This CDR3 is built from 15 residues. Germline V gene data show CDR1 as SGHRS and CDR2 as YFSETQ. V was trimmed by 4 bases and J by 3 bases, leaving 16 bases between them. CDR3 amino acids: CASSPLSGWDTEAFF. The DNA of the CDR3 is TGCGCCAGCAGCCCATTATCGGGGTGGGACACTGAAGCTTTCTTT.

The chain carries TRBV28 and TRBJ1-1; D unclear. Per the germline V gene, CDR1 is MDHEN and CDR2 is SYDVKM. The CDR3 spans 13 residues. Between the trimmed V and J ends, which lost 6 bases and 4 bases, there was a span of 12 bases. The CDR3 is CASSHPGSTEAFF. The CDR3, as DNA: TGTGCCAGCAGCCACCCGGGGAGCACTGAAGCTTTCTTT. Based on the CDR3 plus reference TRBV28 and TRBJ1-1, the full variable domain is DVKVTQSSRYLVKRTGEKVFLECVQDMDHENMFWYRQDPGLGLRLIYFSYDVKMKEKGDIPEGYSVSREKKERFSLILESASTNQTSMYLCASSHPGSTEAFFGQGTRLTVV.

The DNA of the CDR3 is TGTGCCAGGCCTGGGACATTGTCGAACAATGAGCAGTTCTTC. Translated: CARPGTLSNNEQFF. The J gene is TRBJ2-1, the V gene TRBV2, with D possibly matching TRBD1 (6 bases). The CDR3 totals 14 residues. V was pared by 9 bases and J by 5 bases, with 17 bases between. Germline CDR1 is SNHLY and CDR2 is FYNNEI. The entire variable domain, with the rest obtained from reference TRBV2 and TRBJ2-1, is as follows: EPEVTQTPSHQVTQMGQEVILRCVPISNHLYFYWYRQILGQKVEFLVSFYNNEISEKSEIFDDQFSVERPDGSNFTLKIRSTKLEDSAMYFCARPGTLSNNEQFFGPGTRLTVL.

The genes are TRBV11-2 and TRBJ2-7; 11 nucleotides line up with TRBD2. The J segment lost 3 bases and the V segment lost 3 bases, leaving 4 bases of the junction unmatched. Germline lookup yields CDR1 SGHAT and CDR2 FQNNGV. CDR3 length: 15 residues. The CDR3 sequence is CASSLPLAGGYEQYF. In DNA, the CDR3 is TGTGCCAGCAGCTTGCCGCTAGCGGGGGGCTACGAGCAGTACTTC.

J is TRBJ2-1 and V is TRBV7-2; maybe TRBD1 (5 bases). Between the trimmed V and J ends, which lost 5 bases and 2 bases, there was a span of 13 bases. This CDR3 has 15 residues. The germline V gene encodes CDR1 SGHTA and CDR2 FQGNSA. CDR3 amino acids: CASSGTGSPYNEQFF. The CDR3 coding sequence is TGTGCCAGCAGCGGTACAGGTAGCCCCTACAATGAGCAGTTCTTC.

The rearrangement uses TRBV9 and TRBJ2-5; 9 bases agree with TRBD2. The V gene's germline CDR1 is SGDLS and CDR2 YYNGEE. The CDR3 consists of 16 residues. V shed 0 bases, J shed 0 bases, and the junction held 3 bases outside the gene matches. The CDR3 nucleotides are TGTGCCAGCAGCGTAGGTAGCGGGGGAAACCAAGAGACCCAGTACTTC. Translated, it gives CASSVGSGGNQETQYF.

CDR3 region: CASSLGLAGGQETQYF. DNA for the CDR3: TGTGCCAGCAGCTTGGGACTAGCGGGGGGCCAAGAGACCCAGTACTTC. The chain has TRBV7-2 and TRBJ2-5, with 15 bases that match TRBD2. Germline CDR1 SGHTA, CDR2 FQGNSA. The CDR3 is 16 amino acids. Trimming cost V 3 bases and J 1 base; bases outside gene matches: 0.

The chain carries TRBV7-9 and TRBJ1-1, with D possibly being TRBD1 (6 bases). Trimming pared 4 bases from V and 1 base from J, leaving 16 bases between. There are 16 residues in the CDR3. Germline CDR1 is SEHNR and CDR2 is FQNEAQ (reference sequence). The CDR3 DNA follows: TGTGCCAGCAGCTACAGAAGAGGACAGCCGAACACTGAAGCTTTCTTT. Translated: CASSYRRGQPNTEAFF.

This clone was seen only once. The rearrangement joins TRBV28 to TRBJ2-3; 12 bases map to TRBD2. Per germline, CDR1 MDHEN and CDR2 SYDVKM. The CDR3 length is 16 residues. Trimming at V came to 2 bases and at J to 11 bases, leaving 11 bases not matched to a gene. CDR3 sequence (DNA): TGTGCCAGCAGTTTAGGGACTAGCGGGTCGACCCGGGGGCAGTATTTT. This gives the protein CASSLGTSGSTRGQYF.

V is TRBV28 and J is TRBJ2-2; 8 bases fit TRBD2. Germline CDR1 is MDHEN and CDR2 is SYDVKM. V shed 6 bases and J 7 bases; nucleotides not matched to a gene: 7. The CDR3 runs to 14 residues. The CDR3 DNA is TGTGCCAGCAGCTTCGCGGCGGGAGGCGGGGAGCTGTTTTTT. Translation gives CASSFAAGGGELFF. Using reference TRBV28 and TRBJ2-2 for the parts outside the CDR3, the full variable domain is DVKVTQSSRYLVKRTGEKVFLECVQDMDHENMFWYRQDPGLGLRLIYFSYDVKMKEKGDIPEGYSVSREKKERFSLILESASTNQTSMYLCASSFAAGGGELFFGEGSRLTVL.

The rearrangement joins TRBV28 to TRBJ1-5; TRBD1 might be the D (6 bases). Trimming shortened V by 4 bases and J by 6 bases, and 10 bases separated the two germline ends. Germline CDR1 and CDR2: MDHEN and SYDVKM. This CDR3 is 13 amino acids long. The CDR3 region has the DNA TGTGCCAGCAGTTGGGGGCTGGGTCAGCCCCAGCATTTT. Its protein product is CASSWGLGQPQHF.

This sequence joins TRBV29-1 and TRBJ1-5, with TRBD1 as a possible D gene (6 bases). Trimming took 7 bases from V and 6 from J, leaving 16 bases between them. The CDR3 is made up of 13 amino acids. The germline gives CDR1 SQVTM, CDR2 ANQGSEA. In DNA, the CDR3 is TGCAGCGGGACCAGGGGAGTAGGTCAGCCCCAGCATTTT. Translating it yields CSGTRGVGQPQHF. The whole variable domain, filled in from reference TRBV29-1 and TRBJ1-5, reads SAVISQKPSRDICQRGTSLTIQCQVDSQVTMMFWYRQQPGQSLTLIATANQGSEATYESGFVIDKFPISRPNLTFSTLTVSNMSPEDSSIYLCSGTRGVGQPQHFGDGTRLSIL.

This chain connects TRBV7-9 to TRBJ2-7; D might be TRBD2 (5 bases). The germline V gene has CDR1 SEHNR and CDR2 FQNEAQ (reference sequence). V was shortened by 5 bases and J by 1 base, with 15 bases between the two germline ends. The CDR3 spans 15 residues. Here the CDR3 DNA reads TGTGCCAGCAGCCAGAGGTCTAGCCGGTCCTACGAGCAGTACTTC. Amino acid sequence: CASSQRSSRSYEQYF. Complete variable domain (other parts from reference TRBV7-9 and TRBJ2-7): DTGVSQNPRHKITKRGQNVTFRCDPISEHNRLYWYRQTLGQGPEFLTYFQNEAQLEKSRLLSDRFSAERPKGSFSTLEIQRTEQGDSAMYLCASSQRSSRSYEQYFGPGTRLTVT.

The chain employs TRBV10-1 and TRBJ1-2, with D unclear. CDR1 WNHNN and CDR2 SYGVQD come from the germline V gene (reference sequence). Trimming left V 0 bases short and J 14 bases short, with 16 bases between. The CDR3 has 13 amino acids. In DNA, the CDR3 is TGCGCCAGCAGTGAGTCGAAGAACGGCCCGGGGACCTTC. The encoded protein is CASSESKNGPGTF.

This chain links TRBV29-1 with TRBJ1-2; 7 nucleotides line up with TRBD1. Germline-derived CDR1 and CDR2 are SQVTM and ANQGSEA. The CDR3 length is 12 residues. With V trimmed by 6 bases and J by 5 bases, 6 bases remained unmatched. The CDR3 is CSVVMTGYGYTF. Here the CDR3 DNA reads TGCAGCGTCGTGATGACAGGGTATGGCTACACCTTC.

The chain employs TRBV5-1 and TRBJ1-4; 7 nucleotides agree with TRBD1. Germline V gene data show CDR1 as SGHRS and CDR2 as YFSETQ. The junction had 9 bases not matched to a gene; V was cut back by 2 bases and J by 8 bases. The CDR3 has 15 amino acids. The CDR3 sequence is CASSFDRAPGEKLFF. The DNA of the CDR3 is TGCGCCAGCAGCTTTGACAGGGCCCCCGGGGAAAAACTGTTTTTT.